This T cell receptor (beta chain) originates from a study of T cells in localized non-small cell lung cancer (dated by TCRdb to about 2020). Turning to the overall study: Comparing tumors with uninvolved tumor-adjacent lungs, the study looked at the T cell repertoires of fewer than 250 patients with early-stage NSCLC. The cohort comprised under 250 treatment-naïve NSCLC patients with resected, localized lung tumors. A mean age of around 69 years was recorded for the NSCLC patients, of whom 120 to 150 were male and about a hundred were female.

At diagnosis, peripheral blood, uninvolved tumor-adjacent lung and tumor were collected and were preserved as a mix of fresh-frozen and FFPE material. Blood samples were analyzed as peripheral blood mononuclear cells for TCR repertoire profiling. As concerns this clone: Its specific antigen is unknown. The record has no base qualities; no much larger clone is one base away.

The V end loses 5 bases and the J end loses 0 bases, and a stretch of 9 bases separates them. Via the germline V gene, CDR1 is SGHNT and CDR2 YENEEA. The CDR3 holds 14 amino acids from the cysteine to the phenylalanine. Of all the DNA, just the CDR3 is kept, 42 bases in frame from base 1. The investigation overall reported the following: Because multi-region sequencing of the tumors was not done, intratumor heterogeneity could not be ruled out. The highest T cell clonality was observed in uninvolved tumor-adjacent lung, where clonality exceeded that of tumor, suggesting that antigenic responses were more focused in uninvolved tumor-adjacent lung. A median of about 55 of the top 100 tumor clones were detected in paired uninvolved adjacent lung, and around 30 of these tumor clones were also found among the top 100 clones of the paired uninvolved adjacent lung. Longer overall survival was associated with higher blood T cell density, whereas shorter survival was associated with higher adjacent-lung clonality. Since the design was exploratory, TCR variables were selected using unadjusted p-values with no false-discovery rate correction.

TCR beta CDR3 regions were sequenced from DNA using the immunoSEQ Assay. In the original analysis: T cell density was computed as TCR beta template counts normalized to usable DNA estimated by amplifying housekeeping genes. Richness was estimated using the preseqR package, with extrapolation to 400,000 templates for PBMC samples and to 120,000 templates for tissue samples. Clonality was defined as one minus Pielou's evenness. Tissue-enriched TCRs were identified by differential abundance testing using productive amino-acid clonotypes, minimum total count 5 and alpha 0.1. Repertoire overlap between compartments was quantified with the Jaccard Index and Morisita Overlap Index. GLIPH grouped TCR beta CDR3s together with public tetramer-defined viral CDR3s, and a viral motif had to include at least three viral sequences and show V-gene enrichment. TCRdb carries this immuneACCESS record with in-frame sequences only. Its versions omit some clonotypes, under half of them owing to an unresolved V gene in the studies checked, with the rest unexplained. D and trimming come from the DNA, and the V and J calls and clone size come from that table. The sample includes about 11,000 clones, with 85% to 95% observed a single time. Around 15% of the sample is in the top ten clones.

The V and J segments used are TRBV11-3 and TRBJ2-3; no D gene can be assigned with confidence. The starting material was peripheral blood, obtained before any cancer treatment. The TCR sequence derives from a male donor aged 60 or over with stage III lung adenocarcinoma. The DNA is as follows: TGTGCCAGCAGCCAAATGGGGAGCACAGATACGCAGTATTTT. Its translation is CASSQMGSTDTQYF.